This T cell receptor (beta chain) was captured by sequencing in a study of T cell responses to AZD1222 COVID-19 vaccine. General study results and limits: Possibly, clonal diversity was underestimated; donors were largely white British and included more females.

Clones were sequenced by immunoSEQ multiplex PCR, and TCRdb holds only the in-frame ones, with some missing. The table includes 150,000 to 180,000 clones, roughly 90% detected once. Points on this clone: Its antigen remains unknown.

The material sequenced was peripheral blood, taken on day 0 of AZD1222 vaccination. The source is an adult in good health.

The CDR3 DNA reads as TGTGCCAGCAGTTACTACGGGGGCGGTATATACGAGCAGTACTTC. The encoded protein is CASSYYGGGIYEQYF. This chain links TRBV6-5 with TRBJ2-7; D may match TRBD1 or TRBD2 (6 bases each). V gave up 1 base and J gave up 4 bases, with 14 bases separating them. The CDR3 length is 15 residues. From germline, CDR1 is MNHEY and CDR2 SVGAGI.